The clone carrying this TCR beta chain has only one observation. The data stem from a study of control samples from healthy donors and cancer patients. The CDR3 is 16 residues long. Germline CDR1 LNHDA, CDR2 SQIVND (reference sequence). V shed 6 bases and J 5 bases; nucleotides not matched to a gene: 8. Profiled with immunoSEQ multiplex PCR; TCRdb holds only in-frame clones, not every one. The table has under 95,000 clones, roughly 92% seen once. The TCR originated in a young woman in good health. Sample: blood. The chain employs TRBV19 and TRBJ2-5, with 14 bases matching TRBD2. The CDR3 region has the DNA TGTGCCAGTAGCCAGACTAGCGGGGGGGCTGGGGAGACCCAGTACTTC. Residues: CASSQTSGGAGETQYF.